The entry that follows covers one TCR beta chain sequence. Its cognate antigen is unknown. This record belongs to a study of CD8+ T cells in alopecia areata. Study-wide points: Relative to normal scalp, lesional scalp, especially alopecia totalis/universalis, showed higher clonality. It was less clear whether patients shared TCRs than it was in mice, possibly because of HLA.

CDR1 is MRHNA and CDR2 is SNTAGT in the germline V gene. V gave up 8 bases and J gave up 3 bases, with 25 bases separating them. The CDR3 runs 17 residues. Once RNA had been extracted, it was reverse transcribed into cDNA to act as the sequencing template. Produced via immunoSEQ multiplex PCR; TCRdb's table is partial and in-frame only. The table has roughly 150,000 clones, 62% seen once. Isolation of CD4+ and CD8+ T cells from PBMCs was achieved by sorting. Sequenced input: CD8+ T cells sorted from blood. This receptor was taken from a human donor in good health. This chain links TRBV6-4 with TRBJ1-1; no definite D call. In DNA, the CDR3 is TGTGCCAGCTCTGATGGGGAGGTGTGGAAACTCGACACTGAAGCTTTCTTT. As protein: CASSDGEVWKLDTEAFF.